This record concerns one TCR beta chain sequence. These data belong to a study of OX40 agonist ivuxolimab in advanced cancers. On the study more broadly: Partial responses, seen in three patients, involved one hepatocellular carcinoma and two cutaneous melanomas.

Autoimmune disease history or systemic immunosuppression led to patient exclusion. Here immunoSEQ multiplex PCR was the method, and the copy in TCRdb shows in-frame clones only, minus some. Among approximately 47,000 clones listed, approximately 90% were seen once. Germline V lookup: CDR1 SNHLY, CDR2 FYNNEI. V dropped 4 bases and J dropped 2 bases, with 9 bases sitting between them. The CDR3 is 13 residues long. The rearrangement uses TRBV2 and TRBJ2-7; D gene uncertain. This material consisted of CD4+ or CD8+ T cells sorted from blood, taken in a trial of the OX40 agonist ivuxolimab. The sequence came from an adult with an advanced solid tumor such as melanoma, head and neck, liver or kidney cancer. CDR3 in DNA: TGTGCCAGCAGTGTGCCCGGTACCTACGAGCAGTACTTC. Amino acid sequence: CASSVPGTYEQYF. Full variable domain (remainder filled in from reference TRBV2 and TRBJ2-7): EPEVTQTPSHQVTQMGQEVILRCVPISNHLYFYWYRQILGQKVEFLVSFYNNEISEKSEIFDDQFSVERPDGSNFTLKIRSTKLEDSAMYFCASSVPGTYEQYFGPGTRLTVT.